The 5 T cell receptor beta chains given below trace back to one sample, sequenced in a study of blood T cell repertoires in COVID-19. Libraries were prepared by immunoSEQ multiplex PCR; TCRdb keeps only in-frame clonotypes and omits some of them. Of approximately 440,000 clones in the sample, roughly 90% were seen once. Sequencing used PBMCs or T cells enriched from blood (not recorded which). The receptors stem from a woman between 18 and 29 years old who had recovered from COVID-19.

The V and J genes are TRBV3-1 (or the pseudogene TRBV3-2) and TRBJ1-3; D gene ambiguous. The CDR3 is made up of 16 amino acids. V lost 0 bases, J lost 3 bases, and 12 bases lay in between. From germline, CDR1 is LGHDT and CDR2 YNNKEL (reference sequence). The CDR3 coding sequence is TGTGCCAGCAGCCAAGATGGAGGGAGCTATGGAAACACCATATATTTT. Its protein is CASSQDGGSYGNTIYF.

There are a few counts of this clone. The chain joins TRBV6-6 to TRBJ2-2; the D gene is possibly TRBD2 (6 bases). Trimming removed 4 bases at V and 6 bases at J, with 15 bases between. Germline CDR1 MNHNY, CDR2 SVGAGI (reference sequence). The CDR3 loop spans 15 amino acids. The chain's CDR3 is CASSFARGTAGELFF. The CDR3 bases are TGTGCCAGCAGTTTCGCTCGGGGGACGGCCGGGGAGCTGTTTTTT.

The chain couples TRBV4-1 to TRBJ1-4; D might be TRBD1 (5 bases). The CDR3 is 15 residues long. V lost 1 base to trimming and J lost 7 bases, with 13 bases between them. Germline V lookup: CDR1 MGHRA, CDR2 YSYEKL. The CDR3 protein is CASSQVQGSIEKLFF. CDR3 bases: TGCGCCAGCAGCCAAGTGCAGGGCTCAATTGAAAAACTGTTTTTT.

This rearrangement joins TRBV30 to TRBJ2-7; possibly TRBD2 for D (6 bases). Germline values: CDR1 GTSNPN, CDR2 SVGIG (reference sequence). This CDR3 has 13 residues. The V and J ends lost 3 bases and 2 bases respectively, with 11 bases between them. CDR3 amino acids: CAWRLGGAYEQYF. CDR3 nucleotide sequence: TGTGCCTGGAGACTCGGCGGGGCCTACGAGCAGTACTTC.

This clone was detected a few times. V usage is TRBV12-3 or TRBV12-4 and J usage is TRBJ1-2; TRBD1 matches at 7 bases. The CDR3 loop spans 13 amino acids. Trimming removed 4 bases from V and 7 bases from J; junction bases left unmatched: 6. The CDR3 DNA reads as TGTGCCAGCAGTTCTAAGGGGGCGCTTGGCTACACCTTC. Encoded protein: CASSSKGALGYTF.